The clone carrying this TCR beta chain was recorded at least ten times. Time point here: pre-sensitization, week 0. Treatment specified: therapeutic diphenylcyclopropenone sensitization with weekly scalp DPC. Total RNA came from unfractionated whole blood. The library labeled individual cDNA molecules by adding unique molecular identifiers to them. One entry per CDR3 protein results from TCRdb running MiXCR on the RACE reads. The table shows tens of thousands of distinct CDR3 sequences, with around 6.6% occurring only once. The data originate from a study of human T cells and chemical hapten exposure. The clonotype originates from a woman aged 25 to 39 with alopecia areata. Some clones in this sample may be carry-over from other donors' samples. The source material was whole blood, sampled in connection with sensitization to the hapten diphenylcyclopropenone (DPC).

The CDR3 loop reads CSASFQGSQPQHF. The DNA for the CDR3 is TGCAGCGCGTCTTTTCAGGGGAGTCAGCCCCAGCATTTT. V gene TRBV29-1 combines with J gene TRBJ1-5; weak D call: TRBD1 (6 bases). The germline V gene encodes CDR1 SQVTM and CDR2 ANQGSEA. The CDR3 has 13 amino acids. The germline V and J ends were trimmed by 7 bases and 6 bases, with 16 bases remaining between them.